This T cell receptor beta chain emerged from a study of cytomegalovirus exposure and HLA in healthy donors. The CDR3 is 15 residues long. Trimming at V came to 4 bases and at J to 4 bases, leaving 8 bases not matched to a gene. From germline, CDR1 is ENHRY and CDR2 SYGVKD. Sequencing was performed with immunoSEQ multiplex PCR; in TCRdb, only in-frame clones are kept and a portion is missing. The sample lists 130,000 or so clones; about 90% were seen once. Sequencing input: PBMCs. The sequence was collected from a man aged 25 to 45 in good health and CMV-seronegative. The rearrangement uses TRBV10-3 and TRBJ1-2; TRBD1 matches at 8 bases. DNA for the CDR3: TGTGCCATCAGTGCCGCCGGGACAGGACCCTATGGCTACACCTTC. Its translation is CAISAAGTGPYGYTF.